This T cell receptor beta chain is drawn from a study of radiotherapy plus CTLA-4 blockade in lung cancer. Overall study context: Objective responses were documented in around a sixth of patients, with disease control in roughly 34%.

Those patients who had chemo-refractory metastatic non-small-cell lung cancer were given focal radiation along with CTLA-4 blockade through ipilimumab. Details on this clone: Its antigen is currently unknown.

The CDR3 spans 14 residues. With 3 bases clipped from V and 8 bases from J, the junction kept 6 bases outside the gene matches. Germline V lookup: CDR1 LGHNA, CDR2 YNFKEQ. Study-level findings and limits: Clones of tumor-derived TCRs expanded in blood after radiotherapy plus ipilimumab. Early blood T cell clone changes and increased post-radiation serum interferon-beta were reportedly the strongest response predictors.

TCRdb keeps only in-frame clones here, not all; method: immunoSEQ multiplex PCR. The data contain under 100,000 clones, approximately 80% of them seen just once; the ten biggest clones take up roughly 15%. The chain carries TRBV4-2 and TRBJ1-3, with 8 bases identical to TRBD1. The source was peripheral blood, collected from a patient treated with radiotherapy plus ipilimumab. This clonotype was obtained from a human donor with non-small cell lung cancer that progressed on radiotherapy plus ipilimumab. The CDR3 loop is CASSQGGTGHTIYF. The CDR3 coding sequence is TGTGCCAGCAGCCAGGGGGGGACAGGCCACACCATATATTTT.